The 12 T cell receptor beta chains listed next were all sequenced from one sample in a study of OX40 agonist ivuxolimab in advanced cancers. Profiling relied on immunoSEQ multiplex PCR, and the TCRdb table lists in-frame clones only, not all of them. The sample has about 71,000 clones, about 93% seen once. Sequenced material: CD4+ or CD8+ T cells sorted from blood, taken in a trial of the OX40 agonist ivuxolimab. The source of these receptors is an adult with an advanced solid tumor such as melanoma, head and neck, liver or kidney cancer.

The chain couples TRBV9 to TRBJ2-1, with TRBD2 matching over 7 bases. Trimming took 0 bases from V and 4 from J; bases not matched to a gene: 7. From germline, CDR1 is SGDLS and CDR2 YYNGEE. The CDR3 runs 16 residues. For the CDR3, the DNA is TGTGCCAGCAGCGTAGGCCCTAGCGGTCTTTACAATGAGCAGTTCTTC. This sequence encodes CASSVGPSGLYNEQFF. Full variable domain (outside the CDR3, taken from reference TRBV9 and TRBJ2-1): DSGVTQTPKHLITATGQRVTLRCSPRSGDLSVYWYQQSLDQGLQFLIQYYNGEERAKGNILERFSAQQFPDLHSELNLSSLELGDSALYFCASSVGPSGLYNEQFFGPGTRLTVL.

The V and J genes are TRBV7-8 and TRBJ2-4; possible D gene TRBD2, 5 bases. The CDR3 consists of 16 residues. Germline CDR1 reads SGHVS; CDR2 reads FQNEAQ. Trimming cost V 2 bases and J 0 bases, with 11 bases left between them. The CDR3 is CASSLFRGEAKNIQYF. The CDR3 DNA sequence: TGTGCCAGCAGCTTATTCCGGGGAGAAGCCAAAAACATTCAGTACTTC.

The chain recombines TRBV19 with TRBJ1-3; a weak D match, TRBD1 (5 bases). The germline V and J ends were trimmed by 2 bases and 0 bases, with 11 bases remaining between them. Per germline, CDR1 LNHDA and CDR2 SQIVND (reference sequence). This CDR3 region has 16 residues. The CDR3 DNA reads TGTGCCAGTAGTATAACGGACACCAGCTCTGGAAACACCATATATTTT. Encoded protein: CASSITDTSSGNTIYF.

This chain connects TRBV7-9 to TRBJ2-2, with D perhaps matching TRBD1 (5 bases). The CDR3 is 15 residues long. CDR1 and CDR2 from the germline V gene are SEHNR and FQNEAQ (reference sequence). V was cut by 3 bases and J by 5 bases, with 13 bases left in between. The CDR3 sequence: CASSLANRLTGELFF. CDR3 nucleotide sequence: TGTGCCAGCAGCTTGGCAAACAGGTTGACCGGGGAGCTGTTTTTT.

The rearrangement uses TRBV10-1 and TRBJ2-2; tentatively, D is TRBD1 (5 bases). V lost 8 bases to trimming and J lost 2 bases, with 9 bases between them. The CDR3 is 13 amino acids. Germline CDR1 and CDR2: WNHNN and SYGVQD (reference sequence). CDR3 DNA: TGCGCCAGCGGGGCGGAAAACACCGGGGAGCTGTTTTTT. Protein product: CASGAENTGELFF.

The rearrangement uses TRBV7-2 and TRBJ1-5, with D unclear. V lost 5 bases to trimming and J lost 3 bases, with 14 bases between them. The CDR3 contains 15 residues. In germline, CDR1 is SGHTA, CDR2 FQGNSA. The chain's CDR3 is CASSPSLIPNQPQHF. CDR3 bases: TGTGCCAGCAGCCCCAGTCTGATCCCCAATCAGCCCCAGCATTTT.

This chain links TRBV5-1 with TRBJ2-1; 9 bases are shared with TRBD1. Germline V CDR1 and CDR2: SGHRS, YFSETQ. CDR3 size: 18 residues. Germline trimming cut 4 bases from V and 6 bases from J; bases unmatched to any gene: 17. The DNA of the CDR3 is TGCGCCAGCAGCACCCGAAGTATCGGGACAGGGCCCAGCAATGAGCAGTTCTTC. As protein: CASSTRSIGTGPSNEQFF.

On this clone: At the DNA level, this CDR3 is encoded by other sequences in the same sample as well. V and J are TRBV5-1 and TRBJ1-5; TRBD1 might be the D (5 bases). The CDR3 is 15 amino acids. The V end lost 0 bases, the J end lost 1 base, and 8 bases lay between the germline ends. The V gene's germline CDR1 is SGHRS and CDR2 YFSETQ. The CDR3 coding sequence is TGCGCCAGCAGCTTGGGGGGGTACAGCAATCAGCCCCAGCATTTT. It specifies CASSLGGYSNQPQHF.

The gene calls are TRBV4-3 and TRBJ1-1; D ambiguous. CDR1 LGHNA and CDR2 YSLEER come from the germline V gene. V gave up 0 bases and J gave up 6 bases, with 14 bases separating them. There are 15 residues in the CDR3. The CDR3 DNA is TGCGCCAGCAGCCAAGATAGGCACTCTGTTCCTGAAGCTTTCTTT. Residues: CASSQDRHSVPEAFF.

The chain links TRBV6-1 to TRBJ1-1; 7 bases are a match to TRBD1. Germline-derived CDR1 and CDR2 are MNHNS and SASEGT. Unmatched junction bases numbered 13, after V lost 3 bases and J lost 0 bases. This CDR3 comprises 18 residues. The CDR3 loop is CASSEFLGTVSMNTEAFF. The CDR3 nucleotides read TGTGCCAGCAGTGAGTTTTTGGGGACAGTTTCTATGAACACTGAAGCTTTCTTT.

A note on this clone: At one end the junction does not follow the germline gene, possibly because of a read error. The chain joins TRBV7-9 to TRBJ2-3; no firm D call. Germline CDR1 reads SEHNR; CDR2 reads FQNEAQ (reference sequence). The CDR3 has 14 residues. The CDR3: CASCLPRVTDTQYF. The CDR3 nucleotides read TGTGCCAGCTGCTTGCCTAGGGTCACAGATACGCAGTATTTT.

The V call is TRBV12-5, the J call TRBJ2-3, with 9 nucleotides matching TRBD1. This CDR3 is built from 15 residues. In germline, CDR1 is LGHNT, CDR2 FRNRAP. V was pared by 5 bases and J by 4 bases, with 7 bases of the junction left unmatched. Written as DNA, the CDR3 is TGTGCTAGTGGTCCGGGACAGGGTCGGGCAGATACGCAGTATTTT. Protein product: CASGPGQGRADTQYF.